Listed here are 32 T cell receptor beta chains from one sample, sequenced in a study of blood T cell repertoires in COVID-19. Data came from immunoSEQ multiplex PCR; TCRdb stores just in-frame clones and leaves some out. The data show under 150,000 clones, with nearly 90% seen just once and roughly 8.9% held by the top ten. The sequenced material came from peripheral blood. Receptors originate from a woman in her seventies who had recovered from COVID-19.

The chain combines TRBV5-1 with TRBJ2-2, with 10 bases aligning to TRBD2. From germline, CDR1 is SGHRS and CDR2 YFSETQ. Losses at the gene ends were 0 bases for V and 4 bases for J; bases not matched to a gene: 9. CDR3 length: 18 amino acids. Here the CDR3 DNA reads TGCGCCAGCAGCTTGGGTAGTAGCGGGAGGCCCTCCACCGGGGAGCTGTTTTTT. Translation gives CASSLGSSGRPSTGELFF.

The rearrangement joins TRBV7-2 to TRBJ2-2, with TRBD1 matching over 9 bases. V lost 5 bases to trimming and J lost 3 bases; unmatched junction nucleotides: 4. Germline loops: CDR1 SGHTA, CDR2 FQGNSA. CDR3 length: 15 amino acids. The CDR3 here is CASSPQGADTGELFF. CDR3 nucleotides: TGTGCCAGCAGCCCACAGGGGGCGGACACCGGGGAGCTGTTTTTT.

The gene calls are TRBV12-3 or TRBV12-4 and TRBJ2-7; TRBD2 is a possible D gene (5 bases). V dropped 7 bases and J dropped 4 bases, with 14 bases sitting between them. The CDR3 has 13 amino acids. The CDR3 loop reads CASTPRGVYEQYF. The DNA for the CDR3 is TGTGCCAGCACCCCCCGGGGAGTGTACGAGCAGTACTTC.

The chain is built from TRBV13 and TRBJ1-5; maybe TRBD1 (5 bases). Looked up from germline, CDR1 is PRHDT and CDR2 is FYEKMQ (reference sequence). The V end lost 5 bases, the J end lost 9 bases, and 11 bases lay between the germline ends. CDR3 size: 12 residues. CDR3 loop: CASSPRGAPQHF. The CDR3, as DNA: TGTGCCAGCAGCCCCCGTGGGGCGCCCCAGCATTTT.

The chain employs TRBV4-2 and TRBJ2-1; 11 bases agree with TRBD2. CDR1 and CDR2 (germline): LGHNA, YNFKEQ. V was pared by 4 bases and J by 7 bases, with 9 bases of the junction left unmatched. This CDR3 region has 16 residues. The CDR3 region is CASSLMTSGIGNEQFF. DNA for the CDR3: TGTGCCAGCAGCCTCATGACTAGCGGGATCGGGAATGAGCAGTTCTTC.

The chain uses TRBV28 and TRBJ2-5, with 9 bases identical to TRBD2. V gave up 6 bases and J gave up 4 bases; unmatched junction bases: 0. The V gene's germline CDR1 is MDHEN and CDR2 SYDVKM. The CDR3 length is 12 residues. Here the CDR3 reads CASRAGGETQYF. Written as DNA, the CDR3 is TGTGCCAGCAGAGCGGGGGGAGAGACCCAGTACTTC.

The chain has TRBV20-1 and TRBJ2-7; no reliable D call. Germline lookup yields CDR1 DFQATT and CDR2 SNEGSKA (reference sequence). The CDR3 runs 10 residues. Here the CDR3 DNA reads TGCAGCCCGGCTCGGGACGAGCAGTACTTC. Its translation is CSPARDEQYF.

A single count supports this clone. The chain employs TRBV5-4 and TRBJ2-1, with D possibly being TRBD1 (6 bases). V was clipped by 3 bases and J by 5 bases, with 18 bases between them. Germline values: CDR1 SGHNT, CDR2 YYREEE (reference sequence). CDR3 length: 16 residues. DNA for the CDR3: TGTGCCAGCAGCTCCGTAAGAGGGGGAAGGGACAATGAGCAGTTCTTC. Translating gives CASSSVRGGRDNEQFF.

This clone occurred a few times. This chain links TRBV7-2 with TRBJ1-6; 12 bases map to TRBD1. Per germline, CDR1 SGHTA and CDR2 FQGNSA. The CDR3 has 15 amino acids. After removal of 5 bases from V and 14 bases from J, the junction contained 10 bases not matched to a gene. As DNA, the CDR3 is TGTGCCAGCAGCCCTACAGGGACAGGGGGCAGGTCCCTCCACTTT. The encoded protein is CASSPTGTGGRSLHF.

The chain combines TRBV11-3 with TRBJ2-2; D possibly corresponds to TRBD1 (6 bases). Germline values: CDR1 SGHNT, CDR2 YENEEA. V lost 0 bases and J lost 6, with 8 bases in between. The CDR3 covers 14 residues. The CDR3 here is CASSLDPGAGELFF. The CDR3 DNA is TGTGCCAGCAGCTTAGATCCAGGGGCCGGGGAGCTGTTTTTT.

The chain has TRBV5-1 and TRBJ2-7, with 12 bases matching TRBD2. Germline assignment: CDR1 SGHRS and CDR2 YFSETQ. The CDR3 contains 16 residues. V gave up 0 bases and J gave up 3 bases; unmatched junction bases: 4. In DNA form, the CDR3 reads TGCGCCAGCAGCTTGGCTCTAGCGGGGGGGAACTACGAGCAGTACTTC. Amino acid sequence: CASSLALAGGNYEQYF.

The chain joins TRBV10-2 to TRBJ2-7; tentatively, D is TRBD2 (6 bases). The CDR3 has 12 amino acids. V dropped 2 bases and J dropped 4 bases, with 6 bases sitting between them. CDR1 and CDR2 (germline): WSHSY, SAAADI. The CDR3 loop reads CASSEGGYEQYF. The CDR3 DNA reads TGCGCCAGCAGTGAGGGGGGGTACGAGCAGTACTTC.

This clone came up once. The genes are TRBV7-9 and TRBJ1-4; D unclear. Germline lookup yields CDR1 SEHNR and CDR2 FQNEAQ (reference sequence). V was pared by 5 bases and J by 2 bases, with 9 bases between. This CDR3 region has 14 residues. As DNA, the CDR3 is TGTGCCAGCAGCCCTCCTCCTACTAATGAAAAACTGTTTTTT. Amino acid sequence: CASSPPPTNEKLFF.

In DNA form, the CDR3 reads TGTGCCAGCAACGGGGACAGGGGAACAGAAAAACTGTTTTTT. This gives the protein CASNGDRGTEKLFF. The V and J genes are TRBV28 and TRBJ1-4, with 10 nucleotides matching TRBD1. Per germline, CDR1 MDHEN and CDR2 SYDVKM. This CDR3 region has 14 residues. The V and J ends lost 7 bases and 8 bases, in that order; junction bases with no gene match: 7.

This chain uses TRBV4-3 with TRBJ1-2; D unclear. This CDR3 region has 13 residues. V lost 4 bases and J 2 bases, leaving 8 bases between the germline ends. CDR1 and CDR2 (germline): LGHNA, YSLEER. The CDR3: CASSPGRNYGYTF. For the CDR3, the DNA is TGCGCCAGCAGCCCTGGTAGAAACTATGGCTACACCTTC.

V gene TRBV28 combines with J gene TRBJ2-1; D not certain. The ends were cut back, 5 bases at V and 7 bases at J, with 18 bases in the middle. This CDR3 has 15 amino acids. Germline V gene data show CDR1 as MDHEN and CDR2 as SYDVKM. CDR3 DNA: TGTGCCAGCAGTGAGGCGGTAAGAACCTTGAATGAGCAGTTCTTC. Its protein is CASSEAVRTLNEQFF.

This rearrangement joins TRBV3-1 (or the pseudogene TRBV3-2) to TRBJ2-1, with D possibly being TRBD2 (5 bases). The CDR3 sequence is 16 residues long. The germline V gene encodes CDR1 LGHDT and CDR2 YNNKEL (reference sequence). The V end was cut by 1 base, the J end by 1 base, with 11 bases between. In nucleotides, the CDR3 is TGTGCCAGCAGCCAAGGGAGCGGCCTATCCTACAATGAGCAGTTCTTC. Its protein is CASSQGSGLSYNEQFF.

The J gene is TRBJ1-1, the V gene TRBV7-3, with D hard to call. The CDR3 has 14 residues. Per the germline V gene, CDR1 is SGHTA and CDR2 is FQGTGA. The V end lost 5 bases, the J end lost 2 bases, and 12 bases lay between the germline ends. CDR3 loop: CASSPRGKNTEAFF. CDR3 in DNA: TGTGCCAGCAGCCCCAGAGGGAAAAACACTGAAGCTTTCTTT.

The chain recombines TRBV27 with TRBJ2-5; maybe TRBD2 (6 bases). Trimming shortened V by 1 base and J by 4 bases, and 13 bases separated the two germline ends. CDR3 length equals 15 residues. Looked up from germline, CDR1 is MNHEY and CDR2 is SMNVEV (reference sequence). Here the CDR3 DNA reads TGTGCCAGCAGTTTATTAGCGGTCCATAGAGAGACCCAGTACTTC. It translates to CASSLLAVHRETQYF.

The chain links TRBV19 to TRBJ2-5; a possible D gene is TRBD1 (5 bases). CDR1 and CDR2 (germline): LNHDA, SQIVND (reference sequence). The V end was cut by 3 bases, the J end by 5 bases, with 13 bases between. The CDR3 sequence is 14 residues long. Here the CDR3 reads CASSISPGLETQYF. CDR3 nucleotide sequence: TGTGCCAGTAGTATCTCGCCAGGGTTGGAGACCCAGTACTTC.

This clone was seen once. V gene TRBV19 combines with J gene TRBJ2-4; 7 nucleotides line up with TRBD1. With 4 bases clipped from V and 0 bases from J, the junction kept 3 bases outside the gene matches. The CDR3 extends over 15 amino acids. Germline V gene lookup returns CDR1 LNHDA and CDR2 SQIVND (reference sequence). The CDR3 DNA is TGTGCCAGTAGTAGAGGGGGCCTAGCCAAAAACATTCAGTACTTC. Its protein product is CASSRGGLAKNIQYF.

The chain uses TRBV15 and TRBJ1-2; 9 bases match TRBD1. Germline V gene lookup returns CDR1 LNHNV and CDR2 YYDKDF (reference sequence). The CDR3 spans 15 residues. With V trimmed by 0 bases and J by 9 bases, 8 bases remained unmatched. CDR3: CATSRDQGQGARYTF. CDR3 nucleotide sequence: TGTGCCACCAGCAGAGACCAGGGACAGGGAGCGCGCTACACCTTC.

The rearrangement joins TRBV24-1 to TRBJ1-4; D is uncertain. Germline V lookup: CDR1 KGHDR, CDR2 SFDVKD. CDR3 size: 15 residues. The V end lost 4 bases, the J end lost 7 bases, and 15 bases lay between the germline ends. CDR3 in DNA: TGTGCCACCAGTGAGGGCGGGAGCGGACGTGAAAAACTGTTTTTT. It specifies CATSEGGSGREKLFF.

The chain couples TRBV6-5 to TRBJ2-2; 8 bases agree with TRBD1. Germline values: CDR1 MNHEY, CDR2 SVGAGI. J gave up 6 bases and V 6 bases, and 9 bases lay outside the gene matches. This CDR3 has 15 amino acids. As DNA, the CDR3 is TGTGCCAGCAGCCGCACTCGACAGGGGCCCGGGGAGCTGTTTTTT. As protein: CASSRTRQGPGELFF.

The chain combines TRBV5-8 with TRBJ2-5; 7 bases are shared with TRBD2. The V gene's germline CDR1 is SGHTS and CDR2 YDEGEE. V dropped 6 bases and J dropped 0; count of bases not matched to a gene: 11. The CDR3 is 16 amino acids. Here the CDR3 reads CASTVGEGSHQETQYF. The CDR3 DNA sequence: TGTGCCAGCACCGTGGGGGAGGGGTCCCACCAAGAGACCCAGTACTTC.

The V call is TRBV30, the J call TRBJ1-3, with D hard to call. The V and J ends lost 0 bases and 5 bases respectively, with 8 bases between them. The CDR3 has 13 residues. CDR1 is GTSNPN and CDR2 is SVGIG in the germline V gene (reference sequence). Written as DNA, the CDR3 is TGTGCCTGGAGTGTAAACGGGAGAAACACCATATATTTT. As protein: CAWSVNGRNTIYF.

The V and J genes are TRBV18 and TRBJ2-2, with 8 bases fitting TRBD1. This CDR3 has 15 amino acids. Germline V lookup: CDR1 KGHSH, CDR2 LQKENI. J lost 7 bases, V lost 6 bases, and 10 bases had no gene match. The CDR3 loop reads CASSPWAGGIGELFF. As DNA, the CDR3 is TGTGCCAGCTCCCCCTGGGCAGGGGGCATCGGGGAGCTGTTTTTT. Complete variable domain (other parts from reference TRBV18 and TRBJ2-2): NAGVMQNPRHLVRRRGQEARLRCSPMKGHSHVYWYRQLPEEGLKFMVYLQKENIIDESGMPKERFSAEFPKEGPSILRIQQVVRGDSAAYFCASSPWAGGIGELFFGEGSRLTVL.

This clone came up once. V is TRBV6-1 and J is TRBJ1-3, with no clear D. Trimming took 2 bases from V and 3 from J, leaving 17 bases between them. CDR3 length equals 17 residues. Looked up from germline, CDR1 is MNHNS and CDR2 is SASEGT. CDR3 sequence reads: CASSENLQVDRGNTIYF. DNA for the CDR3: TGTGCCAGCAGTGAAAATCTTCAGGTTGACCGTGGAAACACCATATATTTT.

The rearrangement joins TRBV10-2 to TRBJ2-1; D is undetermined. The CDR3 loop spans 11 amino acids. CDR1 is WSHSY and CDR2 is SAAADI in the germline V gene. V lost 4 bases and J 7 bases, leaving 5 bases between the germline ends. CDR3 sequence reads: CASSVENEQFF. Written as DNA, the CDR3 is TGCGCCAGCAGTGTAGAGAATGAGCAGTTCTTC.

The chain has TRBV15 and TRBJ2-2; 11 bases line up with TRBD2. Per the germline V gene, CDR1 is LNHNV and CDR2 is YYDKDF (reference sequence). Trimming cost V 5 bases and J 4 bases; bases outside gene matches: 18. This CDR3 contains 20 residues. The CDR3 DNA reads TGTGCCACCAGCCGCTGGACAAGACATAGCGGGGGGGCGCGCACCGGGGAGCTGTTTTTT. Translation gives CATSRWTRHSGGARTGELFF.

This chain links TRBV6-5 with TRBJ1-4; tentatively, D is TRBD1 (5 bases). The CDR3 is 14 amino acids. The germline gives CDR1 MNHEY, CDR2 SVGAGI. V gave up 7 bases and J gave up 6 bases, with 15 bases separating them. The CDR3 sequence: CASKGRVRDEKLFF. CDR3 sequence (DNA): TGTGCCAGCAAAGGCAGGGTCCGGGATGAAAAACTGTTTTTT.

This sequence joins TRBV6-2 or TRBV6-3 and TRBJ2-6, with D possibly TRBD2 on 5 matching bases. V shed 5 bases and J shed 2 bases, with 16 bases lying between them. The CDR3 spans 17 residues. CDR1 and CDR2 from the germline V gene are MNHEY and SVGEGT. The chain's CDR3 is CASSPREVFPGANVLTF. In DNA, the CDR3 is TGTGCCAGCAGTCCCCGGGAAGTTTTCCCTGGGGCCAACGTCCTGACTTTC.